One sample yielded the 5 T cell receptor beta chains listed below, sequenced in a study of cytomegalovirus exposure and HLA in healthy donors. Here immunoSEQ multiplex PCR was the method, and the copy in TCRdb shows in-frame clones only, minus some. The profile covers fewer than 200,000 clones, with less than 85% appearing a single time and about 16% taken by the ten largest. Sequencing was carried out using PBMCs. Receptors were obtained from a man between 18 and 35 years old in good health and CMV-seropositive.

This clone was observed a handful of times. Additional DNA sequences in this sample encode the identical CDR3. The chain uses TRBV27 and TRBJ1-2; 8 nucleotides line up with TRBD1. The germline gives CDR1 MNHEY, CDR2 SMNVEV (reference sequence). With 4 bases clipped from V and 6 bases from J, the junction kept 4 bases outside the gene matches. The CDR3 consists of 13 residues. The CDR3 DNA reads TGTGCCAGCAGTTACGGACAGGGCGATGGCTACACCTTC. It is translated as CASSYGQGDGYTF.

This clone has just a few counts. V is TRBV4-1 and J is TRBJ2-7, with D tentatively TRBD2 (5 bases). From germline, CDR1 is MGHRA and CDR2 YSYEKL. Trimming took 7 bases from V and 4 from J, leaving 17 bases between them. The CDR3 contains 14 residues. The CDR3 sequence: CASKLGPSGYEQYF. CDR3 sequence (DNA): TGCGCCAGCAAGTTAGGCCCATCGGGGTACGAGCAGTACTTC.

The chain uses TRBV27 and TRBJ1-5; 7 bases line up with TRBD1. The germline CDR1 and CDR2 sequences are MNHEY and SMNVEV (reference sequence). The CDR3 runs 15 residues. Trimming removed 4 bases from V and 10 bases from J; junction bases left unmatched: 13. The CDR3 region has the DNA TGTGCCAGCAGTTATACAGGGGACCCTACGATACCCCAGCATTTT. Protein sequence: CASSYTGDPTIPQHF.

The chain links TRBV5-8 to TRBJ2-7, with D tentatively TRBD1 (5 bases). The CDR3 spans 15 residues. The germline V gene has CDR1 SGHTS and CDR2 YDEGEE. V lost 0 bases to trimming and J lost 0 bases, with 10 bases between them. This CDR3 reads CASSLVGAYSYEQYF. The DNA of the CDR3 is TGTGCCAGCAGCTTGGTAGGGGCCTACTCCTACGAGCAGTACTTC.

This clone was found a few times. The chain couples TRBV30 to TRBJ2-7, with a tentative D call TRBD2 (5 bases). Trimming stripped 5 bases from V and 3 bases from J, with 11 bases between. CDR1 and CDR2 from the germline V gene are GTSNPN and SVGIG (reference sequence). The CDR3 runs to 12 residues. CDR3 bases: TGTGCCTGGGATGCCGGAGGCTACGAGCAGTACTTC. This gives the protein CAWDAGGYEQYF.